This record covers a single TCR beta chain. A single count supports this clone. This clone's antigen is unknown. Base-call qualities are not available, and no considerably larger clone is one nucleotide away. V is pared back by 5 bases and J by 5 bases, with 17 bases lying between the germline termini. Measured from the cysteine to the phenylalanine, the CDR3 is 15 residues long. The kept DNA is CDR3 alone, 45 bases in frame from the first base. The germline V gene encodes CDR1 SNHLY and CDR2 FYNNEI. This entry belongs to a study of cytomegalovirus exposure and HLA in healthy donors (dated by TCRdb to the late 2010s). Broadly, across the study: In an earlier analysis of 450 to 750 of the donors, less than 350 Gb of sequence data and 100 million or so unique TCR beta sequences from about 179 million T cells were reported. About 300 gigabases of sequencing data and 70 million to 95 million unique TCR sequences made up an early release that covered 640 HLA-typed donors. Of the approximately 400 genotyped donors, around 81% fell in the genetic ancestry cluster associated with self-reported Caucasian donors. The study was designed to test whether signatures of past pathogen exposure could be identified by cataloging public T cell receptors. Using immunosequencing, the study profiled T cell repertoires from about 610 subjects and related those repertoires to cytomegalovirus serostatus. Besides the first cohort of around 670 subjects, a separate validation cohort made up of 120 different subjects was used. High-throughput TCR immunosequencing, statistical association of individual TCRs with disease status, and machine learning were combined to predict cytomegalovirus infection status. A later analysis re-examined previously published TCR beta repertoires from hundreds of donors and added high-resolution HLA genotyping to investigate patterns of TCR occurrence. The later analysis used no new phenotypic data to find candidate immune exposures, relying instead on TCR beta sequences and their occurrence across donors. To decide whether each TCR beta V gene segment behaved as functional or pseudogenic, an earlier analysis of some 580 of the donors relied on high-throughput TCR beta sequencing. Donor age, sex, ethnicity and CMV serostatus were compiled alongside the repertoire data. Genome-wide SNP genotypes for about three fifths of the roughly 670 donors were used in a later genetic analysis, which treated that subset as a discovery cohort. Every discovery cohort repertoire had been produced on one sequencing platform. Both class I and class II loci were covered by HLA typing, at four-digit resolution. Typing coverage differed by locus: A, B, C, DRB1 and DQB1 were typed in about 629-640 donors, DQA1 in 522, DPA1 in around 600, and DPB1 in around 440. A handful of DR-DQ haplotypes were handled as single units for association and clustering because linkage in the cohort was strong. On average, roughly 250,000 unique TCR beta nucleotide sequences were sequenced per donor among several hundred genotyped donors of the cohort, with 15% to 20% of those sequences being non-productive.

Results and caveats for the whole study, not just this receptor: Several of the top co-occurrence clusters appeared to be linked to parvovirus B19, influenza, CMV and Epstein-Barr virus, according to a later analysis. Correlated functional status among segregating V segments might be attributable to linkage disequilibrium, but an unknown experimental factor could not be ruled out. According to a later genetic analysis, donors in an Asian-associated ancestry cluster had fewer N-insertions in productive TCRs than the approximately 690-donor mean. Because some donors lacked HLA typing at each locus, the association tests relied only on the typed subset. Some IMGT-functional V segments, including TRBV6-2 and TRBV6-3, could not be distinguished by the 87-base-pair reads and were therefore excluded. In the study, 164 TCR beta chains were listed as associated with cytomegalovirus. In vitro tests confirmed that a few of the cytomegalovirus-associated TCR beta chains recognize cytomegalovirus antigens. Across donors, most TCR sequences were observed very rarely, whereas some public TCRs were present in many individuals. Most CMV-associated TCR beta chains appeared to be HLA-restricted in a later analysis, and the HLA associations seemed to be driven largely by CMV exposure. A further reported finding was that TCR beta sequences accurately predicted the HLA-A and HLA-B alleles for most subjects in the first cohort. It was suggested by the authors that the approach could potentially be generalized to other disease states and immunological phenotypes. The presence/absence analyses assumed that sequencing depth was roughly uniform across donors, and that assumption may not be true. In an earlier analysis of around 600 of the donors, most TCR beta V segments were observed in productive rearrangements about 87% or about 30% of the time, broadly matching IMGT annotations. In a later analysis, HLA-associated TCR beta chains showed more clonal expansion and lower generation probabilities than non-associated chains that were equally common. Only TCR beta chains were sequenced in this cohort, and the absence of alpha or paired-chain data limited detectable features. In both the original and validation cohorts, the classifier was reported to diagnose cytomegalovirus status with high specificity and sensitivity. A group of highly shared sequence variants was considered likely to be a technical artifact of the sequencing pipeline. At a false discovery rate of 0.05, a later analysis linked roughly 17,000 TCR beta sequences to specific HLA alleles. Strong co-occurrence of HLA alleles, especially DR and DQ, made assigning TCR associations to individual alleles difficult. A later genetic analysis associated a missense DCLRE1C variant with V-gene and J-gene trimming of TCR beta chains, and an independent cohort replicated the association. In a later analysis, TCR association rates were found to vary across HLA loci, with the most associated TCRs seen for DRB1 alleles and the fewest for HLA-C alleles. Because counts were too low, 15 to 20 rarely observed V segments, including chromosome 9 orphons, were excluded from the earlier analysis of a few hundred of the donors. The only immune exposure information available for the cohort was CMV serostatus.

The cohort comprised fewer than 750 healthy bone marrow donors. At the time of sampling, all cohort members were nominally healthy, though unrecorded immune exposures were likely present. The donor was CMV seropositive and belonged to the group of some 290 seropositive cohort members. Every donor gave a peripheral blood sample, and the peripheral blood mononuclear cells from that sample were used for TCR beta sequencing. Genomic DNA extraction from the blood cell samples was performed with the Qiagen DNeasy Blood Extraction Kit. Library preparation was by the immunoSEQ multiplex PCR assay. A mixture of 60 forward primers for TCR Vbeta segments and 13 reverse primers for TCR Jbeta segments was used in the multiplex PCR. A multiplex PCR assay on genomic DNA amplified the CDR3 region of rearranged TCR beta genes. On the Illumina HiSeq System, the amplified TCR beta libraries were sequenced as 87-base-pair reads. Concerning the study's data processing: A later analysis tallied around 80 million unique TCR beta chains across the 666 repertoires, and some 12 million of those chains were shared by two or more donors. Raw reads were error-corrected and collapsed into unique sequences with a nearest-neighbor algorithm that merged closely related sequences to remove PCR and sequencing errors. To assign V, D and J gene segments, CDR3 sequences were aligned to IMGT reference sequences. Each retained sequence needed at least a six-nucleotide match to both a V gene segment and a J gene segment. A rearrangement was called productive if the CDR3 had no stop codons and remained in frame with V and J, and every other rearrangement was called non-productive. Following IMGT convention, CDR3 was defined as the stretch from the second conserved V-encoded cysteine up to the conserved J-encoded phenylalanine. Sequences without an unambiguous match to a single V gene segment were excluded from the earlier analysis of 587 of the donors. In an earlier analysis of a few hundred of the donors, V segments were called functional above 56.7% productive rearrangements and were called segregating when the between-donor standard deviation exceeded 5%. A statistical classification framework was built for diagnosing cytomegalovirus status from the catalog of TCR beta chain sequences. In a later analysis, V and J genes were assigned by comparing TCR nucleotide sequences against IMGT/GENE-DB human TR gene sequences. The TCRdist pipeline was used in a later analysis to assign CDR3 sequences and most-parsimonious VDJ recombination scenarios. In a later analysis, each TCR beta chain was defined by its CDR3 amino acid sequence together with its V-gene family, and reads lacking a unique V-gene family were excluded. A later analysis removed 500 to 650 highly shared, low-generation-probability nucleotide sequences to deal with suspected cross-contamination and a sequencing artifact. For each public chain, a later analysis derived a clonal expansion index from normalized ranks of inferred template counts within each repertoire. A later analysis computed generation probabilities with a VDJ recombination model fitted to out-of-frame rearrangements, and checked the results against IGoR. In a later analysis, hypergeometric tests were used to score TCR-TCR, TCR-HLA and TCR-CMV co-occurrence, with a repertoire-size bias correction applied to TCR pairs. False discovery rates were estimated in a later analysis by permuting HLA or CMV assignments 20 times. A later analysis grouped co-occurring TCRs with DBSCAN, adding TCRdist sequence similarity when clustering within HLA-allele-positive subsets. Repertoires with fewer than 30,000 or more than 120,000 public chains, plus five repertoires with anomalous nucleotide sharing, were excluded from co-occurrence clustering. In TCRdb, the immuneACCESS table is reduced to in-frame sequences with V and J assigned. These tables do not hold every clone; where another copy was compared, an unresolved V gene accounts for under half, and the others remain unexplained. The V and J calls and the clone size are those of that table, but D and trimming were determined from the DNA. This sample has more than 90,000 clones in its table, and roughly 80% of those were observed once. The ten largest clones add up to 22% of the sample.

Sequenced material: PBMCs. The chain uses TRBV2 and TRBJ2-3, and possibly TRBD1, on 6 matching bases. The TCR originated in a man aged 25-45 years in good health and CMV-seropositive. Here is the DNA: TGTGCCAGCAGTTTACAGGGTATAATACAAGATACGCAGTATTTT. This yields the protein CASSLQGIIQDTQYF.